Listed below are T cell receptor beta chains from one sample, sequenced in a study of shared clonotypes between healthy human individuals. This table comes from immunoSEQ multiplex PCR, and its TCRdb copy is limited to in-frame clones, with some not included. This sample yields fewer than 800,000 clones, of which around 92% are seen a single time; more than 20% belongs to the top ten. The material sequenced was naive CD8+ T cells sorted from blood. All receptors come from a man between 25 and 39 years old in good health. CDR3s include the opening cysteine and the closing phenylalanine or tryptophan. The order of the fields is D gene, J gene, clone size, V gene, CDR3 DNA, CDR3 protein. D genes are given only for firm matches. Clone size is not always given. Where it is, it says once, few, many or a class for expanded clones.

d_gene: TRBD2
j_gene: TRBJ2-7
abundance: -
v_gene: TRBV27
CDR3nt: TGTGCCAGCAGTTTATCCCCGGGAGGGGTGTACGAGCAGTACTTC
CDR3aa: CASSLSPGGVYEQYF

d_gene: TRBD1
j_gene: TRBJ2-5
abundance: -
v_gene: TRBV2
CDR3nt: TGTGCCAGCAGGACAGGGGTAACTCAAGAGACCCAGTACTTC
CDR3aa: CASRTGVTQETQYF

d_gene: TRBD2
j_gene: TRBJ2-7
abundance: -
v_gene: TRBV2
CDR3nt: TGTGCCAGCAGTGCCGGGACTAGAACCTACGAGCAGTACTTC
CDR3aa: CASSAGTRTYEQYF

d_gene: TRBD2
j_gene: TRBJ2-1
abundance: once
v_gene: TRBV4-2
CDR3nt: TGTGCCAGCAGCCAAGATCCCGGGACTAGCGGGAGGAATGAGCAGTTCTTC
CDR3aa: CASSQDPGTSGRNEQFF

d_gene: -
j_gene: TRBJ2-1
abundance: -
v_gene: TRBV27
CDR3nt: TGTGCCAGCAGCCTAGGGTCCGCGAATGAGCAGTTCTTC
CDR3aa: CASSLGSANEQFF

d_gene: -
j_gene: TRBJ1-1
abundance: -
v_gene: TRBV4-3
CDR3nt: TGCGCCAGCAGCCAAGATATTACCAGGGCGGACACTGAAGCTTTCTTT
CDR3aa: CASSQDITRADTEAFF

d_gene: TRBD1
j_gene: TRBJ2-5
abundance: -
v_gene: TRBV11-1
CDR3nt: TGTGCCAGCAGCTTCCTAAGGCGACAGGGATTAGAGACCCAGTACTTC
CDR3aa: CASSFLRRQGLETQYF

d_gene: TRBD2
j_gene: TRBJ2-1
abundance: -
v_gene: TRBV28
CDR3nt: TGTGCCAGCAGCCGCAGACTAGCTAGAAAGAATGAGCAGTTCTTC
CDR3aa: CASSRRLARKNEQFF

d_gene: -
j_gene: TRBJ2-5
abundance: -
v_gene: TRBV27
CDR3nt: TGTGCCAGCAGGGTTCGCGGCTGGGAGACCCAGTACTTC
CDR3aa: CASRVRGWETQYF

d_gene: TRBD1
j_gene: TRBJ1-1
abundance: -
v_gene: TRBV5-5
CDR3nt: TGTGCCAGCAGCCCACTGACAGGGGTGAACACTGAAGCTTTCTTT
CDR3aa: CASSPLTGVNTEAFF

d_gene: -
j_gene: TRBJ2-5
abundance: once
v_gene: TRBV11-2
CDR3nt: TGTGCCAGCAGCTTAGCGTTGGGAGAGACCCAGTACTTC
CDR3aa: CASSLALGETQYF

d_gene: TRBD1
j_gene: TRBJ1-1
abundance: -
v_gene: TRBV27
CDR3nt: TGTGCCAGCAGTGCCGGGACAGGGGTTTATACTGAAGCTTTCTTT
CDR3aa: CASSAGTGVYTEAFF

d_gene: -
j_gene: TRBJ2-2
abundance: -
v_gene: TRBV29-1
CDR3nt: TGCAGCGCATTACAGGCGGGAATCACCGGGGAGCTGTTTTTT
CDR3aa: CSALQAGITGELFF

d_gene: -
j_gene: TRBJ1-2
abundance: -
v_gene: TRBV7-2
CDR3nt: TGTGCCAGCAGCCGGGGGAGGCAGGAGGGCCATAACTATGGCTACACCTTC
CDR3aa: CASSRGRQEGHNYGYTF

d_gene: TRBD1
j_gene: TRBJ1-3
abundance: -
v_gene: TRBV10-1
CDR3nt: TGCGCCAGCAGTGAAACAGGGGCCTCTGGAAACACCATATATTTT
CDR3aa: CASSETGASGNTIYF

d_gene: -
j_gene: TRBJ2-7
abundance: -
v_gene: TRBV29-1
CDR3nt: TGCAGCGTTGTCGTTTCACCTTACGAGCAGTACTTC
CDR3aa: CSVVVSPYEQYF

d_gene: TRBD2
j_gene: TRBJ2-1
abundance: -
v_gene: TRBV7-3
CDR3nt: TGTGCCAGCAGCCCACTAGCGGGAGGGCCTGATGAGCAGTTCTTC
CDR3aa: CASSPLAGGPDEQFF

d_gene: -
j_gene: TRBJ2-1
abundance: -
v_gene: TRBV11-3
CDR3nt: TGTGCCAGCAGCTTAGGGACCAGCAATGAGCAGTTCTTC
CDR3aa: CASSLGTSNEQFF

d_gene: -
j_gene: TRBJ2-7
abundance: -
v_gene: TRBV29-1
CDR3nt: TGCAGCGTCGCGAGGACGGACTACGAGCAGTACTTC
CDR3aa: CSVARTDYEQYF

d_gene: TRBD1
j_gene: TRBJ1-4
abundance: -
v_gene: TRBV27
CDR3nt: TGTGCCAGCAGTCCGGGACAGGGTTGGGAAAAACTGTTTTTT
CDR3aa: CASSPGQGWEKLFF

d_gene: TRBD1
j_gene: TRBJ2-1
abundance: -
v_gene: TRBV27
CDR3nt: TGTGCCAGCAGTTCCCTCCCGGGACAGGGGTCCAATGAGCAGTTCTTC
CDR3aa: CASSSLPGQGSNEQFF

d_gene: TRBD2
j_gene: TRBJ2-1
abundance: -
v_gene: TRBV5-4
CDR3nt: TGTGCCAGCAGCTTGGCCAACCTAGCGGGACGATACAATGAGCAGTTCTTC
CDR3aa: CASSLANLAGRYNEQFF

d_gene: -
j_gene: TRBJ2-3
abundance: -
v_gene: TRBV5-1
CDR3nt: TGCGCCAGCAGCTTGGTAGCAGACACAGATACGCAGTATTTT
CDR3aa: CASSLVADTDTQYF

d_gene: -
j_gene: TRBJ2-5
abundance: -
v_gene: TRBV28
CDR3nt: TGTGCCAGCAGGGTACCCCCCCAAGAGACCCAGTACTTC
CDR3aa: CASRVPPQETQYF

d_gene: TRBD1
j_gene: TRBJ1-2
abundance: -
v_gene: TRBV7-9
CDR3nt: TGTGCCAGCAGCGACAGGGGGTATGGCTACACCTTC
CDR3aa: CASSDRGYGYTF

d_gene: -
j_gene: TRBJ2-5
abundance: -
v_gene: TRBV2
CDR3nt: TGTGCCAGCAGTGAAATGAGCGCGGGGCAAGAGACCCAGTACTTC
CDR3aa: CASSEMSAGQETQYF

d_gene: TRBD1
j_gene: TRBJ2-5
abundance: -
v_gene: TRBV7-9
CDR3nt: TGTGCCAGCAGCTCGGTCTCGACAGGGGGGTTCCAAGAGACCCAGTACTTC
CDR3aa: CASSSVSTGGFQETQYF

d_gene: -
j_gene: TRBJ2-7
abundance: -
v_gene: TRBV4-1
CDR3nt: TGCGCCAGCAGCCAAGAGTGGGGTTCTAGGGCTCCGAGCTCCTACGAGCAGTACTTC
CDR3aa: CASSQEWGSRAPSSYEQYF